The present entry profiles one T cell receptor beta chain with its context. As yet, its antigen is unknown. This sequence is one base from a far larger clone and is likely a read error. The sample is drawn from a study of T cells in Graves' hyperthyroidism and ophthalmopathy. CDR1 SEHNR and CDR2 FQNEAQ come from the germline V gene (reference sequence). The CDR3 has 13 residues. The source material, RNA transcripts, was used to amplify TCR beta CDR3 regions. HTBI primers were employed in a first-round RT-PCR of the TCR CDR3. TCRdb re-derived calls from the multiplex PCR reads in MiXCR, one entry per CDR3 protein. This table holds about 640,000 distinct CDR3 sequences, around 15% found once. Study-level results: Also found in blood were most expanded thyroid clonotypes above 0.001.

This TCR was recovered from a woman in her fifties or sixties with Graves' ophthalmopathy. This chain links TRBV7-9 with TRBJ2-5; unclear D gene. Sequenced: blood. Here the CDR3 DNA reads TGTGCCGGCAGCTTTGGAGTACAAGAGACCCAGTACTTC. This codes for CAGSFGVQETQYF.